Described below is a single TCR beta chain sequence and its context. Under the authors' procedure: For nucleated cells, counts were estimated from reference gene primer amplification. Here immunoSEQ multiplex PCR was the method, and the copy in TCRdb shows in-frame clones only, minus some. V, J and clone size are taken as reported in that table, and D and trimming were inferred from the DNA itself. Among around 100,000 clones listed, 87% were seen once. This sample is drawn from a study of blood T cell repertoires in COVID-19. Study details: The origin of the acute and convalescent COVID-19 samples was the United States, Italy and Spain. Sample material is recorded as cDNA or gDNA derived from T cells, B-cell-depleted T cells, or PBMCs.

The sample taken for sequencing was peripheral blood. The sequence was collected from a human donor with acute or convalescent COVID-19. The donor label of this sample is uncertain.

CDR3 protein: CASTGLNTEAFF. CDR3 coding DNA: TGTGCCTCGACAGGCCTGAACACTGAAGCTTTCTTT. The gene calls are TRBV30 and TRBJ1-1; tentatively, D is TRBD1 (6 bases). This CDR3 comprises 12 residues. Germline V lookup: CDR1 GTSNPN, CDR2 SVGIG (reference sequence). V lost 7 bases to trimming and J lost 0 bases, with 9 bases between them.